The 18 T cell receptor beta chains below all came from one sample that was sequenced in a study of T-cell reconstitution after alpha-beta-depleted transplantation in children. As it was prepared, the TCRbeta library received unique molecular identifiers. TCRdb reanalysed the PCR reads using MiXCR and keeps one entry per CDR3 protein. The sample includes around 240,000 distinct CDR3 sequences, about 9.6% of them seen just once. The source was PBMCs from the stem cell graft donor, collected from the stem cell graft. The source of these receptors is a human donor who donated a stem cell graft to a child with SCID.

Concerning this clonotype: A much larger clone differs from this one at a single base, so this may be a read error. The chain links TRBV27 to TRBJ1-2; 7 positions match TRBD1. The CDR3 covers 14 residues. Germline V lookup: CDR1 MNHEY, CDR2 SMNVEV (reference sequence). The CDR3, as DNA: TGTGCCAGCAGTTTAGCAGGGGGTAACTATGGCGACACCTTC. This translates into CASSLAGGNYGDTF.

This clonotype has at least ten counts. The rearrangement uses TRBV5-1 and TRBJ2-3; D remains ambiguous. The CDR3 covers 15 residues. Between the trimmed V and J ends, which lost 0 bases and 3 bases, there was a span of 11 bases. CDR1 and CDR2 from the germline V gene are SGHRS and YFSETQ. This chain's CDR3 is CASSLGVGSTDTQYF. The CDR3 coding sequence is TGCGCCAGCAGCTTGGGGGTAGGGTCTACAGATACGCAGTATTTT.

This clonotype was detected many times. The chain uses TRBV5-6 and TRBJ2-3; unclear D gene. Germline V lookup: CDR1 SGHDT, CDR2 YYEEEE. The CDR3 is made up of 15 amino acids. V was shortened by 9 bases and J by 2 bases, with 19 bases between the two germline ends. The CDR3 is CATTSWGTDTDTQYF. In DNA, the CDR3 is TGTGCCACTACATCGTGGGGTACCGACACAGATACGCAGTATTTT.

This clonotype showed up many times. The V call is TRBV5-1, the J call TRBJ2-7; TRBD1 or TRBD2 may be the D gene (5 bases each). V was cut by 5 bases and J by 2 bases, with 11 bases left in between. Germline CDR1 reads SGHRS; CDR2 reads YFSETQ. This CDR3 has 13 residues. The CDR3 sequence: CASSEGFPYEQYF. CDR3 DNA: TGCGCCAGCAGTGAGGGGTTCCCCTACGAGCAGTACTTC. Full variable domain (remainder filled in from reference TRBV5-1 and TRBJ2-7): KAGVTQTPRYLIKTRGQQVTLSCSPISGHRSVSWYQQTPGQGLQFLFEYFSETQRNKGNFPGRFSGRQFSNSRSEMNVSTLELGDSALYLCASSEGFPYEQYFGPGTRLTVT.

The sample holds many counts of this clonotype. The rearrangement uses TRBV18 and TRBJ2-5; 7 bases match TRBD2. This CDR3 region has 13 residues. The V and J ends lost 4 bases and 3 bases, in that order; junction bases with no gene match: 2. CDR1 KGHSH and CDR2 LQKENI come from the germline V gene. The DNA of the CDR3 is TGTGCCAGCTCACGCGCGGGGGAAGAGACCCAGTACTTC. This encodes CASSRAGEETQYF.

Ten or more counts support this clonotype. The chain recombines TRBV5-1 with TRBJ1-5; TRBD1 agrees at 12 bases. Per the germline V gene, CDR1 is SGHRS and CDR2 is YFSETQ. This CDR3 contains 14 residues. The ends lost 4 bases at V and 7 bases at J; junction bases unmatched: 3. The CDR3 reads CASSLGTGGQPQHF. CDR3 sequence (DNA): TGCGCCAGCAGCCTTGGGACAGGGGGCCAGCCCCAGCATTTT.

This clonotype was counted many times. The CDR3 protein is CASSCGGGICEQYF. CDR3 bases: TGTGCCAGCAGCTGTGGCGGGGGTATCTGCGAGCAGTACTTC. V gene TRBV27 combines with J gene TRBJ2-7, with TRBD2 identical over 7 bases. The CDR3 extends over 14 amino acids. V was clipped by 6 bases and J by 6 bases; unmatched bases: 11. Germline assignment: CDR1 MNHEY and CDR2 SMNVEV (reference sequence).

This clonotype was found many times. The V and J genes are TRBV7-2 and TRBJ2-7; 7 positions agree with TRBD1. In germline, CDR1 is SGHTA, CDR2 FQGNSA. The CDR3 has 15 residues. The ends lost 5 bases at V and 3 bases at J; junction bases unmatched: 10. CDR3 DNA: TGTGCCAGCAGCCCCTACCGGGACAGCCTCTACGAGCAGTACTTC. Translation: CASSPYRDSLYEQYF.

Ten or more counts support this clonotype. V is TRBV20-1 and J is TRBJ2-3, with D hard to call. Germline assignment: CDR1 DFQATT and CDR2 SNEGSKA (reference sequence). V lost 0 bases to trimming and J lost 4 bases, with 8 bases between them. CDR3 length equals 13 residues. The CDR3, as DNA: TGCAGTGCTAGAGATCGACGGTCAGATACGCAGTATTTT. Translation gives CSARDRRSDTQYF.

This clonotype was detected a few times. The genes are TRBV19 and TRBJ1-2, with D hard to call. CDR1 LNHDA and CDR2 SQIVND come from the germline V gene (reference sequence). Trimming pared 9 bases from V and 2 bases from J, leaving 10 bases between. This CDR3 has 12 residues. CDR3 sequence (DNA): TGTGCCAGCAAAAACCTCAACTATGGCTACACCTTC. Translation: CASKNLNYGYTF.

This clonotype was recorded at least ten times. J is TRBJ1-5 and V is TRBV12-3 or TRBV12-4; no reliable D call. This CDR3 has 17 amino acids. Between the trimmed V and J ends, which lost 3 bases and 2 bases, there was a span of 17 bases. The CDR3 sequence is CASSFGGPAGGNQPQHF. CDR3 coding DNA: TGTGCCAGCAGTTTTGGCGGACCTGCCGGGGGCAATCAGCCCCAGCATTTT.

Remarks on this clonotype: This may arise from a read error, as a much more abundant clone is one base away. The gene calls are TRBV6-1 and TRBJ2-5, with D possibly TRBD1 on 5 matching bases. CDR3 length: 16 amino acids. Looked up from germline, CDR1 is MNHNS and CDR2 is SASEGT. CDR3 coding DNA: TGTACCAGTGATGCTGAAGGCAGGGCAATGCAAGAGACCCAGTACTTC. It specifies CTSDAEGRAMQETQYF.

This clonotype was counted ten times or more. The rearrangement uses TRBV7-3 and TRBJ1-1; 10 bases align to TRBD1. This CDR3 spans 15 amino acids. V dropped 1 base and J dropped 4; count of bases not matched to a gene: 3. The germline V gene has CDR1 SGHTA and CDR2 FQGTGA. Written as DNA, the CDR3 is TGTGCCAGCAGCTTAAATGGGGACAGGGGCACTGAAGCTTTCTTT. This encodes CASSLNGDRGTEAFF.

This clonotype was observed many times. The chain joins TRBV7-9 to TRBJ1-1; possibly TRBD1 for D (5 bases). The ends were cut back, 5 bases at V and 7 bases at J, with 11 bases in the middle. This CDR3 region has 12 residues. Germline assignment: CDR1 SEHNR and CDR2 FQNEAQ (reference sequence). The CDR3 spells CASSAGGIEAFF. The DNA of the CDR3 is TGTGCCAGCAGCGCGGGGGGAATTGAAGCTTTCTTT.

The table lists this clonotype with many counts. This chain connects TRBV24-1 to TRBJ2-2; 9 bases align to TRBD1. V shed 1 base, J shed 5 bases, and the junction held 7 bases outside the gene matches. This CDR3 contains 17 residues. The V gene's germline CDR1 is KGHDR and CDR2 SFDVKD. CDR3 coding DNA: TGTGCCACCAGTGATTTCTTAGGACAGGGGAGGACCGGGGAGCTGTTTTTT. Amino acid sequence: CATSDFLGQGRTGELFF.

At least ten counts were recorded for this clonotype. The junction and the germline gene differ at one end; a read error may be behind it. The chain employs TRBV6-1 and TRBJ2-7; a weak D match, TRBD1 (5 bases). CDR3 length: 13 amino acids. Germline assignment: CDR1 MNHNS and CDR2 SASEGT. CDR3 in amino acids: CGSRPSQGYEQYF. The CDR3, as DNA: TGCGGATCCCGGCCTTCCCAGGGCTACGAGCAGTACTTC.

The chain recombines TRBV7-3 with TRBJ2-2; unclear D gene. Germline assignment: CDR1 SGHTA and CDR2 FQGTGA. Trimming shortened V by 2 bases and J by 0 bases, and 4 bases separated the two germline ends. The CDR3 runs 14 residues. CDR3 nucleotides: TGTGCCAGCAGCTTATTTACGAACACCGGGGAGCTGTTTTTT. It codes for CASSLFTNTGELFF.

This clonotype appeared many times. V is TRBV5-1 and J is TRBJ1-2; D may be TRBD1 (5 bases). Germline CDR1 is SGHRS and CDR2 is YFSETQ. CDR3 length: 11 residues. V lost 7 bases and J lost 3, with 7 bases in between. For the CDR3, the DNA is TGCGCCAGCGGGACGGACTATGGCTACACCTTC. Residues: CASGTDYGYTF.